The T cell receptor (beta chain) under discussion was sequenced for a study of chemoradiotherapy in HPV16-positive cancers. Across the whole study: Two HPV16-positive patients' cells yielded candidate HPV-specific clones and common motifs. Study conclusions and caveats: HPV-responsive T-cell expansion during chemoradiotherapy was linked to improved recurrence-free survival in HPV16-positive patients. During treatment, candidate HPV-specific clones and E7-related motifs expanded in tumor.

Sequencing used immunoSEQ multiplex PCR; TCRdb keeps in-frame clones, though not all of them. The data contain 2,000 to 3,000 clones, more than 70% of them seen just once; the ten biggest clones take up roughly 10%. As for this clone: Its antigen is unknown.

The CDR3 contains 15 residues. Trimming removed 1 base at V and 8 bases at J, with 14 bases between. Germline CDR1 reads KGHSH; CDR2 reads LQKENI. This clonotype was sampled from a human donor with HPV-associated anogenital cancer. The material was tumor tissue, obtained from a patient who underwent chemoradiotherapy. The chain links TRBV18 to TRBJ1-4, with D perhaps TRBD1 (5 bases). Written as DNA, the CDR3 is TGTGCCAGCTCACCACGGGGCAGGTGGAGGGAAAAACTGTTTTTT. Its translation is CASSPRGRWREKLFF.